A selection of T cell receptor beta chains follows, all from one sample in a study of early T cells in non-severe SARS-CoV-2 infection. TCRdb passed the 5' RACE reads through MiXCR, listing each CDR3 protein once. This table holds tens of thousands of distinct CDR3 sequences, around 4.5% found once. Sequenced material: whole blood. These receptors were obtained from an adult who was a healthcare worker with PCR-confirmed SARS-CoV-2 infection or an uninfected control (not recorded which). CDR3s include the opening cysteine and the closing phenylalanine or tryptophan. The order of the fields is V gene, D gene, clone size, J gene, CDR3 protein, CDR3 DNA. D genes are given only for firm matches. Rows may omit the clone size; those that give it use once, few, many or a size class.

V gene: TRBV3-1; D gene: -; clone size: -; J gene: TRBJ2-1; CDR3 protein: CASSGRRAGSGEQFF; CDR3 DNA: TGTGCCAGCAGCGGGCGGAGGGCCGGGTCGGGTGAGCAGTTCTTC
V gene: TRBV6-6; D gene: TRBD1; clone size: few; J gene: TRBJ1-2; CDR3 protein: CASSYSQPGQGYTF; CDR3 DNA: TGTGCCAGCAGTTACTCTCAGCCGGGACAGGGCTACACCTTC
V gene: TRBV29-1; D gene: -; clone size: many; J gene: TRBJ2-3; CDR3 protein: CSVLKEGAAPADTQYF; CDR3 DNA: TGCAGCGTCTTGAAGGAGGGGGCTGCCCCCGCGGATACGCAGTATTTT
V gene: TRBV28; D gene: -; clone size: many; J gene: TRBJ2-2; CDR3 protein: CASLGGGANTGELFF; CDR3 DNA: TGTGCCAGCCTCGGGGGCGGGGCGAACACCGGGGAGCTGTTTTTT
V gene: TRBV5-8; D gene: -; clone size: few; J gene: TRBJ2-7; CDR3 protein: CASSLGKPGHTYEQYF; CDR3 DNA: TGTGCCAGCAGCTTGGGAAAACCGGGACACACCTACGAGCAGTACTTC
V gene: TRBV12-3/TRBV12-4; D gene: -; clone size: many; J gene: TRBJ2-3; CDR3 protein: CASSLKDTQYF; CDR3 DNA: TGTGCCAGCAGTTTGAAAGATACGCAGTATTTT
V gene: TRBV3-1; D gene: TRBD1; clone size: many; J gene: TRBJ2-2; CDR3 protein: CASSQDVINPRDRETNGELFF; CDR3 DNA: TGTGCCAGCAGCCAAGATGTTATCAACCCCCGGGACAGGGAAACGAACGGGGAGCTGTTTTTT
V gene: TRBV7-2; D gene: -; clone size: few; J gene: TRBJ2-1; CDR3 protein: CASSLVTGGYEQFF; CDR3 DNA: TGTGCCAGCAGCTTAGTGACAGGAGGGTATGAGCAGTTCTTC
V gene: TRBV10-1; D gene: TRBD1; clone size: many; J gene: TRBJ2-1; CDR3 protein: CASSLIQGAYNEQFF; CDR3 DNA: TGCGCCAGCAGTTTAATACAGGGGGCCTACAATGAGCAGTTCTTC
V gene: TRBV20-1; D gene: -; clone size: many; J gene: TRBJ1-1; CDR3 protein: CSGLASSTEAFF; CDR3 DNA: TGCAGTGGACTTGCGAGTAGCACTGAAGCTTTCTTT
V gene: TRBV5-5; D gene: -; clone size: many; J gene: TRBJ2-5; CDR3 protein: CASSSFEETQYF; CDR3 DNA: TGTGCCAGCAGTTCTTTTGAAGAGACCCAGTACTTC
V gene: TRBV5-1; D gene: -; clone size: many; J gene: TRBJ2-3; CDR3 protein: CASRGGGTDTQYF; CDR3 DNA: TGCGCCAGCAGAGGAGGGGGCACAGATACGCAGTATTTT
V gene: TRBV20-1; D gene: -; clone size: few; J gene: TRBJ1-5; CDR3 protein: CSAGGRDENQPQHF; CDR3 DNA: TGCAGCGCAGGAGGGCGGGATGAGAATCAGCCCCAGCATTTT
V gene: TRBV20-1; D gene: -; clone size: many; J gene: TRBJ2-5; CDR3 protein: CSARDLETQYF; CDR3 DNA: TGCAGTGCTAGAGATCTGGAGACCCAGTACTTC
V gene: TRBV19; D gene: -; clone size: many; J gene: TRBJ1-5; CDR3 protein: CASSLRGQPQHF; CDR3 DNA: TGTGCCAGTAGCCTGAGGGGTCAGCCCCAGCATTTT
V gene: TRBV12-3/TRBV12-4; D gene: -; clone size: many; J gene: TRBJ1-4; CDR3 protein: CASSLSLGGEKLFF; CDR3 DNA: TGTGCCAGCAGTTTAAGTTTAGGGGGAGAAAAACTGTTTTTT
V gene: TRBV2; D gene: -; clone size: many; J gene: TRBJ2-3; CDR3 protein: CASSDPRGAGPDTQYF; CDR3 DNA: TGTGCCAGCAGTGACCCCCGCGGGGCAGGGCCAGATACGCAGTATTTT
V gene: TRBV18; D gene: -; clone size: many; J gene: TRBJ2-7; CDR3 protein: CASSNRVQGGSYEQYF; CDR3 DNA: TGTGCCAGCTCCAACCGGGTTCAGGGCGGCTCCTACGAGCAGTACTTC
V gene: TRBV6-5; D gene: -; clone size: many; J gene: TRBJ1-5; CDR3 protein: CASSYNAGLNQPQHF; CDR3 DNA: TGTGCCAGCAGTTATAATGCAGGGCTCAATCAGCCCCAGCATTTT
V gene: TRBV7-8; D gene: TRBD2; clone size: many; J gene: TRBJ2-3; CDR3 protein: CASSLVAGGDTDTQYF; CDR3 DNA: TGTGCCAGCAGCTTAGTAGCGGGGGGGGACACAGATACGCAGTATTTT
V gene: TRBV7-6; D gene: TRBD2; clone size: many; J gene: TRBJ2-1; CDR3 protein: CASSLASLADYNEQFF; CDR3 DNA: TGTGCCAGCAGCTTAGCGAGTCTAGCGGACTACAATGAGCAGTTCTTC